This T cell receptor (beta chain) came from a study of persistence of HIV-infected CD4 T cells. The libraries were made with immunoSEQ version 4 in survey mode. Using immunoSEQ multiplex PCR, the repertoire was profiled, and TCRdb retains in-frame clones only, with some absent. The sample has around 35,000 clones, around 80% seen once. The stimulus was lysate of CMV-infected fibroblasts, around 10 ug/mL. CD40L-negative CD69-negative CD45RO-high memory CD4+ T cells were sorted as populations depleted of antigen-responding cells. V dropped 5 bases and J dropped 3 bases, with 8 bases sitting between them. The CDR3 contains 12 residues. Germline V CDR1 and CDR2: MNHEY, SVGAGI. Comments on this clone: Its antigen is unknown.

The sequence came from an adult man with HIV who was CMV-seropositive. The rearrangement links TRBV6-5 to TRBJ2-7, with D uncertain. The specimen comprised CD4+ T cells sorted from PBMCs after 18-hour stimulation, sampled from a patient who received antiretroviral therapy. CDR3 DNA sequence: TGTGCCAGCAGTCTACGTTACTACGAGCAGTACTTC. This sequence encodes CASSLRYYEQYF.